One T cell receptor beta chain is described in this entry. Its antigen is unknown. Germline V gene lookup returns CDR1 SGHVS and CDR2 FQNEAQ. The V end lost 5 bases, the J end lost 3 bases, and 14 bases lay between the germline ends. This CDR3 has 15 amino acids. This specimen comes from a study of cytomegalovirus exposure and HLA in healthy donors. Whole-study results and caveats: Earlier analysis yielded a pattern in which most TCR beta V segments were productive about 87% or about 30% of the time. Later examination showed HLA-associated TCR beta chains had greater clonal expansion than equally common others. Analyses of presence/absence relied on an assumption of roughly uniform sequencing depth across donors. Investigators reported 150 to 200 TCR beta chains as tied to cytomegalovirus.

Primers: 60 Vbeta forward and 13 Jbeta reverse. TCRdb's copy holds only in-frame clones and misses some; the assay was immunoSEQ multiplex PCR. Seen here are 150,000 to 200,000 clones, around 80% observed once, and the top ten hold less than 2%. Sequencing was performed on PBMCs. The chain links TRBV7-8 to TRBJ2-4; perhaps TRBD2 as D (5 bases). The receptor was isolated from a man between 35 and 55 years old in good health and CMV-seronegative. The chain's CDR3 is CASSRTQGGKNIQYF. DNA of the CDR3: TGTGCCAGCAGCCGGACCCAAGGAGGCAAAAACATTCAGTACTTC.